This T cell receptor (beta chain) was captured in a study of shared clonotypes between healthy human individuals. Turning to the study itself: Per-donor plates numbered three CD4 naive, three CD4 memory, two CD8 naive and one CD8 memory. Study-wide findings and caveats: Relative to their counterparts shared across all four donors, non-shared clonotypes exhibited diminished generation probabilities.

The CDR3 runs 15 residues. Germline CDR1 is SGHRS and CDR2 is YFSETQ. V lost 3 bases and J lost 6; bases outside the gene matches: 7. This clone occurred once. Its specificity is not known. Sequencing used immunoSEQ multiplex PCR; TCRdb keeps in-frame clones, though not all of them. Seen here are about a million clones, roughly 77% observed once, and the top ten hold approximately 0.95%. This sequence originates from a man younger than 35 in good health. Some clones in this sample may be carry-over from other donors' samples. The gene calls are TRBV5-1 and TRBJ1-2; 11 bases are a match to TRBD1. Sample: memory CD4+ T cells from PBMCs. Noted subset: CD45RA-negative fraction. The CDR3 sequence: CASSWTGGARNGYTF. The CDR3 region has the DNA TGCGCCAGCAGCTGGACAGGGGGCGCGAGGAATGGCTACACCTTC.